This T cell receptor beta chain was identified during a study of blood T cells in healthy people across ages. Comments on this clonotype: One end of the junction is discordant with germline, which a read error may explain.

The CDR3 totals 15 residues. From germline, CDR1 is SGDLS and CDR2 YYNGEE. A second PCR of 7 to 11 cycles used a sample-barcoded 5' primer and a J-beta primer mix. Via MiXCR, TCRdb re-called the 5' RACE reads, giving one row per CDR3 protein. Seen here are more than 750,000 distinct CDR3 sequences, almost 30% observed once, and the top ten hold roughly 10%. The same sample was also used in a study of T cells of mothers and their children.

Sequencing was done on a sample of blood. The chain employs TRBV9 and TRBJ2-5, with D unresolved. The source of this sequence is a woman aged 40-49 years in good health. The CDR3 coding sequence is TGTGCCAGCAGCGTATCCTGGCTGACCCAAGAGACCCGGTACTTC. Encoded protein: CASSVSWLTQETRYF.